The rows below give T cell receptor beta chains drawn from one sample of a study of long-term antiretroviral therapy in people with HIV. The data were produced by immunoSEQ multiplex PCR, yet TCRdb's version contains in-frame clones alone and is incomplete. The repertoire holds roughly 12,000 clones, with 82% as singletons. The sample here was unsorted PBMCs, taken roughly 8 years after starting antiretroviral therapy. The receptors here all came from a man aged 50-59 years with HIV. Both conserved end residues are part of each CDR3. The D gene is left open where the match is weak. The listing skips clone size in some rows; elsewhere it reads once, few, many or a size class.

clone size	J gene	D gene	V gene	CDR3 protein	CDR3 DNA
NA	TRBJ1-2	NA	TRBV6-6	CASSYSGDGYTF	TGTGCCAGCAGTTACTCCGGAGATGGCTACACCTTC
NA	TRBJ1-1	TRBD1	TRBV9	CASSPQTGGVAEAFF	TGTGCCAGCAGCCCCCAGACAGGGGGAGTGGCTGAAGCTTTCTTT
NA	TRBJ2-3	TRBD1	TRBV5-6	CASSTDRAIVDTQYF	TGTGCCAGCAGCACGGACAGGGCAATTGTAGATACGCAGTATTTT
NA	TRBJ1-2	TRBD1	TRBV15	CATSSWDSNYGYTF	TGTGCCACCAGCAGTTGGGACAGTAACTATGGCTACACCTTC
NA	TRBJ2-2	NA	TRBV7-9	CASSARQGGTGELFF	TGTGCCAGCAGCGCCCGACAGGGAGGCACCGGGGAGCTGTTTTTT
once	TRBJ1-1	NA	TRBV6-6	CASSYEKGTEAFF	TGTGCCAGCAGTTACGAAAAGGGAACTGAAGCTTTCTTT
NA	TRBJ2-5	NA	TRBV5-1	CASSLERSQYF	TGCGCCAGCAGCTTGGAGCGGTCCCAGTACTTC
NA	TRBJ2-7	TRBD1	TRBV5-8	CASSLAGTGGAPYEQYF	TGTGCCAGCAGCTTGGCCGGGACAGGGGGCGCACCCTACGAGCAGTACTTC
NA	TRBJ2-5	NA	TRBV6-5	CASSYYFQETQYF	TGTGCCAGCAGTTACTATTTCCAAGAGACCCAGTACTTC
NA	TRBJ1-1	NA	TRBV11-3	CASSPYEGFTEAFF	TGTGCCAGCAGCCCTTACGAAGGCTTCACTGAAGCTTTCTTT
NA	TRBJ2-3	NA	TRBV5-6	CASSLRVTSSTDTQYF	TGTGCCAGCAGCTTGAGGGTAACCTCAAGCACAGATACGCAGTATTTT
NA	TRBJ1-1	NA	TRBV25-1	CASSSYYREEAFF	TGTGCCAGCAGTTCTTACTACAGGGAGGAAGCTTTCTTT
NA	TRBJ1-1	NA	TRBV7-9	CASSPGSGVQNTEAFF	TGTGCCAGCAGCCCCGGGAGCGGGGTACAGAACACTGAAGCTTTCTTT
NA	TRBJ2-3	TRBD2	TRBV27	CASNFLIAGGYSTDTQYF	TGTGCCAGCAATTTTCTCATAGCGGGGGGCTATAGCACAGATACGCAGTATTTT
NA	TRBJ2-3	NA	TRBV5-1	CASTRDSSTDTQYF	TGCGCCAGCACCCGAGACTCTAGCACAGATACGCAGTATTTT
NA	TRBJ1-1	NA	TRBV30	CAWSVSQNTEAFF	TGTGCCTGGAGTGTATCCCAGAACACTGAAGCTTTCTTT
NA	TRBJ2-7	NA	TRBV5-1	CASSWDGPYEQYF	TGCGCCAGCAGCTGGGACGGCCCTTACGAGCAGTACTTC
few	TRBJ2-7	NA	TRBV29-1	CSARLADSYEQYF	TGCAGCGCCCGCCTAGCAGACTCCTACGAGCAGTACTTC
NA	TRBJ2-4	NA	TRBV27	CASSLGSPGSKNIQYF	TGTGCCAGCAGTTTAGGGTCCCCTGGGAGCAAAAACATTCAGTACTTC
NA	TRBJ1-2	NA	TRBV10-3	CAISDMAGYGYTF	TGTGCCATCAGTGATATGGCAGGGTATGGCTACACCTTC
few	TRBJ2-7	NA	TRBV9	CASSVGDYEQYF	TGTGCCAGCAGCGTAGGCGACTACGAGCAGTACTTC
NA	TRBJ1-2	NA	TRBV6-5	CASSLTGPNYGYTF	TGTGCCAGCAGCTTGACAGGTCCTAACTATGGCTACACCTTC
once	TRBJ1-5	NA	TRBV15	CATSMGGGAGQPQHF	TGTGCCACCAGCATGGGAGGGGGGGCTGGTCAGCCCCAGCATTTT
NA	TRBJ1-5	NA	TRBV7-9	CASSFGGQPQHF	TGTGCCAGCAGCTTTGGAGGGCAGCCCCAGCATTTT
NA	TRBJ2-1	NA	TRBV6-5	CASSYHTGNEQFF	TGTGCCAGCAGTTATCATACGGGAAATGAGCAGTTCTTC
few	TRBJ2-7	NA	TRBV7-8	CASSKTRRLGPFSYEQYF	TGTGCCAGCAGCAAGACTAGGAGGCTAGGGCCCTTCTCCTACGAGCAGTACTTC
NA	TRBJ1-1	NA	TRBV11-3	CASSLVLRGTNTEAFF	TGTGCCAGCAGCTTAGTCCTGCGGGGAACGAACACTGAAGCTTTCTTT
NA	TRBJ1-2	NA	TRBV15	CATSSWGGGDYGYTF	TGTGCCACCAGTTCCTGGGGTGGTGGGGACTATGGCTACACCTTC
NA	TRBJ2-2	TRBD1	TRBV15	CATSGRDRGHPGELFF	TGTGCCACCAGCGGCCGGGACAGGGGGCATCCCGGGGAGCTGTTTTTT
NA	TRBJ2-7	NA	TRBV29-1	CSVPGVTSYEQYF	TGCAGCGTTCCTGGGGTCACCTCCTACGAGCAGTACTTC
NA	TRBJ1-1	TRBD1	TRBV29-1	CSVRSDRVNTEAFF	TGCAGCGTTAGAAGCGACAGGGTGAACACTGAAGCTTTCTTT
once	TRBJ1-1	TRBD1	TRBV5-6	CASSLYRGLTEAFF	TGTGCCAGCAGCTTGTACAGGGGTCTCACTGAAGCTTTCTTT
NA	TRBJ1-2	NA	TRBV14	CASSQDYYGYTF	TGTGCCAGCAGCCAAGATTACTATGGCTACACCTTC
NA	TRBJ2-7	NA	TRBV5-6	CASSREHEQYF	TGTGCCAGCAGCCGTGAACACGAGCAGTACTTC
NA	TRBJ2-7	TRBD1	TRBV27	CASSFSGQGAFNEQYF	TGTGCCAGCAGTTTCAGTGGACAGGGGGCTTTTAACGAGCAGTACTTC
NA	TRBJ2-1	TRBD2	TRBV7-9	CASSFGTSGHEQFF	TGTGCCAGCAGCTTTGGGACTAGCGGTCATGAGCAGTTCTTC
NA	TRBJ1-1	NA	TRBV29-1	CSVGSGNTEAFF	TGCAGCGTCGGCTCAGGGAACACTGAAGCTTTCTTT
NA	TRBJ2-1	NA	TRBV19	CASSMSRVVYNEQFF	TGTGCCAGTAGCATGTCTCGAGTCGTATACAATGAGCAGTTCTTC
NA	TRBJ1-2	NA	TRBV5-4	CASSGAGVLNYGYTF	TGTGCCAGCAGCGGGGCGGGGGTCCTTAACTATGGCTACACCTTC
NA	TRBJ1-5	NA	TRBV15	CATSRDVQPQHF	TGTGCCACCAGCAGAGACGTCCAGCCCCAGCATTTT
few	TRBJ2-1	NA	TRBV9	CASSPPDRSSYNEQFF	TGTGCCAGCAGCCCTCCTGACAGATCCTCCTACAATGAGCAGTTCTTC
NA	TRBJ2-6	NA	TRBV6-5	CASTPRSSGANVLTF	TGTGCCAGCACCCCTCGAAGCTCTGGGGCCAACGTCCTGACTTTC
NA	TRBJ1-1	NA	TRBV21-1	CASIGGLPEAFF	TGTGCCAGCATAGGGGGATTGCCTGAAGCTTTCTTT
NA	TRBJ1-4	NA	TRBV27	CASSTYNEKLFF	TGTGCCAGCAGTACCTATAATGAAAAACTGTTTTTT
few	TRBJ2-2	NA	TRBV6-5	CASSYGPNTGELFF	TGTGCCAGCAGTTACGGGCCGAACACCGGGGAGCTGTTTTTT
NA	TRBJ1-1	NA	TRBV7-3	CASSVGPRGTEAFF	TGTGCCAGCAGCGTCGGGCCCCGGGGCACTGAAGCTTTCTTT
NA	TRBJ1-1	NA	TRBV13	CASSQGGMMNTEAFF	TGTGCCAGCAGCCAGGGAGGAATGATGAACACTGAAGCTTTCTTT
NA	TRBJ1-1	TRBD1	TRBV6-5	CASSYSPRGLDTEAFF	TGTGCCAGCAGTTATTCCCCCAGGGGGCTCGACACTGAAGCTTTCTTT